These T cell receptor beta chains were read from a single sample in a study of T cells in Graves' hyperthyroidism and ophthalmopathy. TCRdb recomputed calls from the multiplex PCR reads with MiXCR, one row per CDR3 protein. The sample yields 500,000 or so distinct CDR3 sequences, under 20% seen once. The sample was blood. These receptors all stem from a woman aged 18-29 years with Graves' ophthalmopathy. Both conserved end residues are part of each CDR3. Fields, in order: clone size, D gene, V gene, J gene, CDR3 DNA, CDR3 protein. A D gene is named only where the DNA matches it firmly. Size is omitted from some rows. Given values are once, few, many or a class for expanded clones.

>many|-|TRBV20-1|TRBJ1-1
TGCAGTGCTAGGCGAACTGAAGCTTTCTTT
CSARRTEAFF
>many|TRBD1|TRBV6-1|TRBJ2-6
TGTGCCAGCAGTGACGGGACAGGGAACTCTGGGGCCAACGTCCTGACTTTC
CASSDGTGNSGANVLTF
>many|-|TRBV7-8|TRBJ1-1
TGTGCCAGCAGCTTAGATTCCAGGGGAAGAGGTGAAGCTTTCTTT
CASSLDSRGRGEAFF
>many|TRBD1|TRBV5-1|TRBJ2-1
TGCGCCAGCAGCTTGGGTTCCAGGGGGCTCAAGGGTGAGCAGTTCTTC
CASSLGSRGLKGEQFF
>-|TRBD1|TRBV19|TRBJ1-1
TGTGCCAGTAGTATCCTTAGGACAGGGCCGAGCACTGAAGCTTTCTTT
CASSILRTGPSTEAFF
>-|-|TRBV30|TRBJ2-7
TGTGCCTGGAGGTCCATGGGGGGCTCCTACGAGCAGTACTTC
CAWRSMGGSYEQYF
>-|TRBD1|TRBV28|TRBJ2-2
TGTGCCAGCAGTTTTCAGGGGGCGAGGACCGGGGAGCTGTTTTTT
CASSFQGARTGELFF
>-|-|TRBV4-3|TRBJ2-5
TGCGCCAGCAGCCCTACCTACAGGGTGGGGGAGACCCAGTACTTC
CASSPTYRVGETQYF
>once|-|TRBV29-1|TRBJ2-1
TGCAGCGTTAAGGGGGTAACAGGCAATGAGCAGTTCTTC
CSVKGVTGNEQFF
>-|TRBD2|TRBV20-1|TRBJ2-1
TGCAGGGGGACTAGCGGGACCAATGAGCAGTTCTTC
CRGTSGTNEQFF
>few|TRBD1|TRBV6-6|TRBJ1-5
TGTGCCAGCAGTTACTCACAGGGGGATCAGCCCCAGCATTTT
CASSYSQGDQPQHF
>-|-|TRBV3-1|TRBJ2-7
TGTGCCAGCAGCCCGAAGTCAGGGTTCTCCTACGAGCAGTACTTC
CASSPKSGFSYEQYF
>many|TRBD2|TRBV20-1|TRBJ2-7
TGCAGTGCTAGGACTAGCGGGAGGTCCTACGAGCAGTACTTC
CSARTSGRSYEQYF
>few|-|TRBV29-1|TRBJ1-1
TGCAGCTCTGAGGGGAGAAACACTGAAGCTTTCTTT
CSSEGRNTEAFF
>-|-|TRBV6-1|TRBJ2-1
TGTGCCAGCAGCGACGGCGTTGGGTATTACAATGAGCAGTTCTTC
CASSDGVGYYNEQFF
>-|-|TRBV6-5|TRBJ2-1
TGTGCCAGCAGTTACTCGCTAAACGGGAACAATGAGCAGTTCTTC
CASSYSLNGNNEQFF
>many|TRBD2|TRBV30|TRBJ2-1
TGTGCCTGGAGTGGCGGGACTAGCCCCCTCAATGAGCAGTTCTTC
CAWSGGTSPLNEQFF
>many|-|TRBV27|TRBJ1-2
TGTGCCAGCAGTTTATCGCGACGGGATGGCTACACCTTC
CASSLSRRDGYTF
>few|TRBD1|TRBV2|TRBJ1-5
TGTGCCAGCAGCGAGGACAGGGATAGCAATCAGCCCCAGCATTTT
CASSEDRDSNQPQHF
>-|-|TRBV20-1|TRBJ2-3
TGCAGTGCTAGCCCCTTTACAGATACGCAGTATTTT
CSASPFTDTQYF
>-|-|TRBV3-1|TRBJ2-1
TGTGCCAGCAGCCCCCGGCCATGGGGAGGGGGTTCCTACAATGGGCAGTTCTTC
CASSPRPWGGGSYNGQFF
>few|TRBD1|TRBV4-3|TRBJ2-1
TGCGCCAGCAGCCGCGTAGCACAGGGGGACAATGAGCAGTTCTTC
CASSRVAQGDNEQFF
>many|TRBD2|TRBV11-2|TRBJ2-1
TGTGCCAGCAGCTCAAGACTAGCGGGGGATAATGAGCAGTTCTTC
CASSSRLAGDNEQFF
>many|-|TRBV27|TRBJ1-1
TGTGCCAGCAGTTTAGGTGAGGGGAACACTGAAGCTTTCTTT
CASSLGEGNTEAFF
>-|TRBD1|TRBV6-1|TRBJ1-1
TGTGCCAGCAGTAAATGGACAGGGGGCACTGAAGCTTTCTTT
CASSKWTGGTEAFF
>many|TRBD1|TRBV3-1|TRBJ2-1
TGTGCCAGCAGCCAAGATTTTGGGACAGGGCGCAATGAGCAGTTCTTC
CASSQDFGTGRNEQFF
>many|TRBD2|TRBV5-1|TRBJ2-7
TGCGCCAGCAGCCCGGGACTAGCGGGAGTTAAGTACTTC
CASSPGLAGVKYF
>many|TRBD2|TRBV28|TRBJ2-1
TGTGCCAGCAGTACAGGGACTAGCGGGAGTAACGATGAGCAGTTCTTC
CASSTGTSGSNDEQFF
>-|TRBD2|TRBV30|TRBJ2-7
TGTGCCTGGAGTACCTCAAAAGGACTAGCGGGACGCCCTCTGTACGAGCAGTACTTC
CAWSTSKGLAGRPLYEQYF
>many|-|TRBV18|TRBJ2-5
TGTGCCAGCTCACGGAGGCAACGAGAGACCCAGTACTTC
CASSRRQRETQYF
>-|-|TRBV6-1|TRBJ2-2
TGTGCCAGCAGCCGCTCGACCAACGCGAACACCGGGGAGCTGTTTTTT
CASSRSTNANTGELFF
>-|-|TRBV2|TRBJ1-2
TGTGCCAGCAGATTTGACAGTCAAGGGAACTATGGCTACACCTTC
CASRFDSQGNYGYTF
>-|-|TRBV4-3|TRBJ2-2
TGCGCCAGCAGCCCAATATTGAACACCGGGGAGCTGTTTTTT
CASSPILNTGELFF
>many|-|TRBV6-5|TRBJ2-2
TGTGCCAGCAGTTACTTGGCAGGGAACACCGGGGAGCTGTTTTTT
CASSYLAGNTGELFF
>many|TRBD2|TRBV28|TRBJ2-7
TGTGCCAGCAGACCCGGGACTAGTGCGCTGCAGTACTTC
CASRPGTSALQYF
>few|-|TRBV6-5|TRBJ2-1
TGTGCCAGCAGTTACTCGAGTTGGGACGAGCAGTTCTTC
CASSYSSWDEQFF
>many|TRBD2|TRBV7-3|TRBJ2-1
TGTGCCAGCAGCCAAACTCCGGGACTAGCGTTTAATGAGCAGTTCTTC
CASSQTPGLAFNEQFF
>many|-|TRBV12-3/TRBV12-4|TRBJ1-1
TGTGCCAGCAGTTTAAACGTGTGGGCTGAAGCTTTCTTT
CASSLNVWAEAFF
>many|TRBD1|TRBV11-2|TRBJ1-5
TGTGCCAGCAGCTTAGGCGGACAGGGTAAATTGAGCAATCAGCCCCAGCATTTT
CASSLGGQGKLSNQPQHF
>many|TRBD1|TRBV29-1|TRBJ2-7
TGCAGCGTTGTATGGACAGGGGGCCACGAGCAGTACTTC
CSVVWTGGHEQYF
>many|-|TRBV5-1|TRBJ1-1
TGCGCCAGCAGCTACGTAGGCACTGAAGCTTTCTTT
CASSYVGTEAFF
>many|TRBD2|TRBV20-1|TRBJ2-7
TGCAGTGCTAGAGGGACTAGCGATTACGAGCAGTACTTC
CSARGTSDYEQYF
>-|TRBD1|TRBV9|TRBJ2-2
TGTGCCAGCGGTCGGGGACAGGGAACCGGGGAGCTGTTTTTT
CASGRGQGTGELFF
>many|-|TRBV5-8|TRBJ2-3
TGTGCCAGCAGACTTGGGGGCACAGATACGCAGTATTTT
CASRLGGTDTQYF
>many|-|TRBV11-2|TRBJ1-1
TGTGCCAGCAGCGGGAGTACCACTGAAGCTTTCTTT
CASSGSTTEAFF
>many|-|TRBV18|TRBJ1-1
TGTGCCAGCTTACAGGGACCTAACACTGAAGCTTTCTTT
CASLQGPNTEAFF